One and the same sample provided the 27 T cell receptor beta chains below, sequenced in a study of control samples from healthy donors and cancer patients. Repertoires were generated with immunoSEQ multiplex PCR, while TCRdb's copy carries only in-frame clones and drops some. The sample records fewer than 200,000 clones, roughly 91% being singletons. Input material: blood. The receptors come from a man aged 18 to 30 in good health.

In DNA form, the CDR3 reads TGTGCCAGCAGCTTAGTGGGAGCTAACACTGAAGCTTTCTTT. It specifies CASSLVGANTEAFF. The chain links TRBV7-8 to TRBJ1-1; D not resolved. Germline lookup yields CDR1 SGHVS and CDR2 FQNEAQ. The CDR3 runs to 14 residues. With 1 base removed from V and 2 bases from J, the gap between germline ends came to 8 bases.

This chain uses TRBV28 with TRBJ2-1; D is unclear. In germline, CDR1 is MDHEN, CDR2 SYDVKM. This CDR3 is 16 amino acids long. V was cut by 0 bases and J by 0 bases, with 9 bases left in between. The CDR3 here is CASSLWGTSSYNEQFF. The DNA of the CDR3 is TGTGCCAGCAGTTTATGGGGCACGAGCTCCTACAATGAGCAGTTCTTC.

The chain employs TRBV25-1 and TRBJ1-1; possible D gene TRBD1, 5 bases. The CDR3 loop spans 13 amino acids. Germline V lookup: CDR1 MGHDK, CDR2 SYGVNS. Trimming shortened V by 4 bases and J by 6 bases, and 12 bases separated the two germline ends. The CDR3 nucleotides read TGTGCCAGCAGTGGGGGCCCGAAGGCTGAAGCTTTCTTT. This gives the protein CASSGGPKAEAFF.

The chain joins TRBV6-4 to TRBJ1-6; D not certain. The CDR3 is 15 amino acids. V lost 6 bases to trimming and J lost 3 bases, with 12 bases between them. Germline CDR1 is MRHNA and CDR2 is SNTAGT. CDR3 coding DNA: TGTGCCAGCAGGGATGGAGGCTACTATAATTCACCCCTCCACTTT. Translated, it gives CASRDGGYYNSPLHF.

This chain joins TRBV5-1 and TRBJ1-2, with 9 bases that match TRBD1. The V gene end was trimmed by 2 bases and the J gene end by 6 bases; junction bases not matched to a gene: 8. The CDR3 consists of 15 residues. Germline lookup yields CDR1 SGHRS and CDR2 YFSETQ. The CDR3 protein is CASSFQQGARDGYTF. CDR3 nucleotides: TGCGCCAGCAGCTTCCAACAGGGGGCAAGGGATGGCTACACCTTC.

This clone has a single count. The DNA of the CDR3 is TGTGCCTGGAGTGACACCGGAAAGGACAATGAGCAGTTCTTC. This gives the protein CAWSDTGKDNEQFF. The V and J genes are TRBV30 and TRBJ2-1; D unclear. CDR1 is GTSNPN, CDR2 SVGIG, per germline (reference sequence). V was cut by 1 base and J by 5 bases, with 12 bases left in between. This CDR3 is built from 14 residues.

The rearrangement joins TRBV6-6 to TRBJ2-3; tentatively, D is TRBD1 (6 bases). CDR3 length: 18 residues. V was shortened by 5 bases and J by 0 bases, with 21 bases between the two germline ends. Germline V gene sequence: CDR1 MNHNY, CDR2 SVGAGI (reference sequence). The CDR3 region has the DNA TGTGCCAGCAGTGGATCCCCAGGGGCCTTAGCTAGCACAGATACGCAGTATTTT. Its protein product is CASSGSPGALASTDTQYF.

This clone is a singleton in its sample. The chain links TRBV6-5 to TRBJ2-3, with D hard to call. V shed 0 bases and J shed 8 bases, with 12 bases lying between them. The germline V gene encodes CDR1 MNHEY and CDR2 SVGAGI. The length of the CDR3 is 14 residues. CDR3 bases: TGTGCCAGCAGTTACTCGGAGATGGGTTCTACGCAGTATTTT. Amino acids: CASSYSEMGSTQYF.

The chain combines TRBV20-1 with TRBJ1-5; D remains ambiguous. There are 14 residues in the CDR3. CDR1 and CDR2 (germline): DFQATT, SNEGSKA (reference sequence). Trimming removed 3 bases from V and 6 bases from J, with 15 bases in between. Here the CDR3 reads CSASRGIEGQPQHF. CDR3 DNA sequence: TGCAGTGCTAGTCGTGGGATCGAGGGTCAGCCCCAGCATTTT.

The chain couples TRBV29-1 to TRBJ1-3; no clear D. CDR3 length: 12 residues. V was clipped by 5 bases and J by 0 bases, with 5 bases between them. Germline CDR1 is SQVTM and CDR2 is ANQGSEA. This CDR3 reads CSVTLSGNTIYF. CDR3 bases: TGCAGCGTTACCCTCTCTGGAAACACCATATATTTT.

The chain links TRBV5-5 to TRBJ2-2, with TRBD1 identical over 9 bases. The CDR3 covers 18 residues. Germline trimming cut 4 bases from V and 0 bases from J; bases unmatched to any gene: 10. Germline V CDR1 and CDR2: SGHKS, YYEKEE (reference sequence). Here the CDR3 reads CASSPRWGQGANTGELFF. The CDR3 DNA reads TGTGCCAGCAGCCCCCGTTGGGGACAGGGAGCGAACACCGGGGAGCTGTTTTTT.

This sequence joins TRBV10-2 and TRBJ2-1; 13 bases agree with TRBD2. This CDR3 has 13 residues. V shed 10 bases, J shed 10 bases, and the junction held 7 bases outside the gene matches. Looked up from germline, CDR1 is WSHSY and CDR2 is SAAADI. The CDR3 spells CATGTSGEGEQFF. CDR3 in DNA: TGCGCCACTGGGACTAGCGGGGAGGGGGAGCAGTTCTTC.

In DNA form, the CDR3 reads TGTGCCAGCAGCTTGGAGTTGTGGCAGGAACCTAACTATGGCTACACCTTC. Its protein is CASSLELWQEPNYGYTF. This chain uses TRBV5-4 with TRBJ1-2; D not certain. V was cut by 0 bases and J by 0 bases, with 15 bases left in between. Germline lookup yields CDR1 SGHNT and CDR2 YYREEE (reference sequence). CDR3 length: 17 residues. The full variable domain, with the rest looked up from reference TRBV5-4 and TRBJ1-2, is ETGVTQSPTHLIKTRGQQVTLRCSSQSGHNTVSWYQQALGQGPQFIFQYYREEENGRGNFPPRFSGLQFPNYSSELNVNALELDDSALYLCASSLELWQEPNYGYTFGSGTRLTVV.

The chain couples TRBV7-8 to TRBJ1-1; TRBD1 matches at 8 bases. The CDR3 runs 15 residues. The V and J ends lost 0 bases and 7 bases, in that order; junction bases with no gene match: 7. CDR1 SGHVS and CDR2 FQNEAQ come from the germline V gene. The CDR3 DNA follows: TGTGCCAGCAGCTTAGCTAAGGACAGGGTTATTGAAGCTTTCTTT. It is translated as CASSLAKDRVIEAFF.

This clone was seen only a few times. The chain uses TRBV5-1 and TRBJ1-1; D is ambiguous. The CDR3 runs to 13 residues. The germline V and J ends were trimmed by 0 bases and 0 bases, with 3 bases remaining between them. Germline CDR1 reads SGHRS; CDR2 reads YFSETQ. CDR3 in DNA: TGCGCCAGCAGCTTGGTACTGAACACTGAAGCTTTCTTT. Protein product: CASSLVLNTEAFF.

The chain recombines TRBV3-1 (or the pseudogene TRBV3-2) with TRBJ2-3; 8 bases line up with TRBD2. Trimming took 2 bases from V and 3 from J; bases not matched to a gene: 4. Looked up from germline, CDR1 is LGHDT and CDR2 is YNNKEL (reference sequence). The CDR3 runs to 15 residues. The DNA of the CDR3 is TGTGCCAGCAGCCAATTTGGACTAGCAACAGATACGCAGTATTTT. Translation gives CASSQFGLATDTQYF.

This chain links TRBV6-2 or TRBV6-3 with TRBJ2-7; D not resolved. This CDR3 comprises 12 residues. Germline V gene data show CDR1 as MNHEY and CDR2 as SVGEGT. Trimming took off 6 bases at V and 4 bases at J, with 10 bases between the two ends. CDR3 in amino acids: CASSPFQYEQYF. The CDR3 nucleotides read TGTGCCAGCAGCCCGTTTCAGTACGAGCAGTACTTC.

This clone has just one count. V and J are TRBV21-1 and TRBJ1-1. TRBV21-1 is a pseudogene. The CDR3 has 15 amino acids. The CDR3 nucleotides are TGTGCCAGCAGCAAGAGTGGGGGGCCCAACACTGAAGCTTTCTTT. It yields the protein CASSKSGGPNTEAFF.

In this sample, this clone turned up once. The V gene is TRBV5-1, the J gene TRBJ1-2; D possibly corresponds to TRBD1 (6 bases). Trimming removed 0 bases at V and 4 bases at J, with 13 bases between. The CDR3 spans 15 residues. From germline, CDR1 is SGHRS and CDR2 YFSETQ. The CDR3 is CASSLGAGESYGYTF. The CDR3 nucleotides read TGCGCCAGCAGCTTGGGGGCAGGGGAGAGCTATGGCTACACCTTC.

The V and J genes are TRBV7-2 and TRBJ2-7; D gene uncertain. This CDR3 contains 13 residues. The V end was cut by 3 bases, the J end by 7 bases, with 13 bases between. Germline V gene data show CDR1 as SGHTA and CDR2 as FQGNSA. This CDR3 is CASSFSTGREQYF. The CDR3 DNA follows: TGTGCCAGCAGCTTTTCGACGGGCAGGGAGCAGTACTTC.

This clone was seen a few times. V and J are TRBV11-2 and TRBJ2-7; no clear D. The CDR3 spans 17 residues. Per germline, CDR1 SGHAT and CDR2 FQNNGV. Trimming removed 5 bases from V and 2 bases from J, with 22 bases in between. This chain's CDR3 is CASSDWPAVHTTYEQYF. The DNA for the CDR3 is TGTGCCAGCAGCGACTGGCCGGCGGTACATACTACCTACGAGCAGTACTTC.

The V gene is TRBV4-1, the J gene TRBJ1-5; D is possibly TRBD1 (5 bases). Germline CDR1 is MGHRA and CDR2 is YSYEKL. The V and J ends lost 2 bases and 3 bases respectively, with 17 bases between them. This CDR3 has 17 residues. DNA of the CDR3: TGCGCCAGCAGCCAACAGCCCTTGGGGCCTTCCAATCAGCCCCAGCATTTT. This gives the protein CASSQQPLGPSNQPQHF.

The chain is built from TRBV19 and TRBJ2-3, with TRBD2 matching over 14 bases. V gave up 10 bases and J gave up 14 bases; unmatched junction bases: 11. This CDR3 spans 13 amino acids. Germline V gene sequence: CDR1 LNHDA, CDR2 SQIVND (reference sequence). As DNA, the CDR3 is TGTGCCACTAAGGAAGGACTAGCGGGGGGTGGGTATTTT. The encoded protein is CATKEGLAGGGYF.

The chain carries TRBV7-8 and TRBJ2-7, with TRBD2 matching 9 bases. Germline V gene lookup returns CDR1 SGHVS and CDR2 FQNEAQ. The ends lost 3 bases at V and 2 bases at J; junction bases unmatched: 8. The CDR3 is made up of 16 amino acids. CDR3 DNA: TGTGCCAGCAGCTTGATCACTAGCGGGCCGACCTACGAGCAGTACTTC. The encoded protein is CASSLITSGPTYEQYF.

V gene TRBV6-5 combines with J gene TRBJ1-5; D is ambiguous. Trimming shortened V by 10 bases and J by 2 bases, and 12 bases separated the two germline ends. There are 13 residues in the CDR3. Germline assignment: CDR1 MNHEY and CDR2 SVGAGI. The CDR3 bases are TGTGCCACGAAAAAAGAGGGCAATCAGCCCCAGCATTTT. It specifies CATKKEGNQPQHF.

This clone has just one count. The chain employs TRBV4-1 and TRBJ2-2; the D gene could be TRBD1 or TRBD2 (5 bases each). Trimming stripped 0 bases from V and 7 bases from J, with 12 bases between. This CDR3 region has 15 residues. The germline V gene has CDR1 MGHRA and CDR2 YSYEKL. The DNA for the CDR3 is TGCGCCAGCAGCCAAGAACGGGGCCCGAGCGGGGAGCTGTTTTTT. Residues: CASSQERGPSGELFF.

The chain couples TRBV19 to TRBJ1-2; D may be TRBD1 (5 bases). This CDR3 has 12 residues. The germline V gene has CDR1 LNHDA and CDR2 SQIVND (reference sequence). The V end lost 5 bases, the J end lost 7 bases, and 11 bases lay between the germline ends. The CDR3 nucleotides are TGTGCCAGTAGTCCCTCGAGGGGTGGCTACACCTTC. Amino acid sequence: CASSPSRGGYTF.